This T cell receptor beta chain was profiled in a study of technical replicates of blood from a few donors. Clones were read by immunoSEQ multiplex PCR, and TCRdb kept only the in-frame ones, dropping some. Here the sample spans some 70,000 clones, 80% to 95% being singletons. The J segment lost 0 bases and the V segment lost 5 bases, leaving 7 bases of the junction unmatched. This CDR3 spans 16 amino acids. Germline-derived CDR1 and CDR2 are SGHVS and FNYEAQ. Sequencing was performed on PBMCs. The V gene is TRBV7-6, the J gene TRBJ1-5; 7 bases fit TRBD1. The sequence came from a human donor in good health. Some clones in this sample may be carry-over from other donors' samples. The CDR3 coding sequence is TGTGCCAGCAGCCCCCGACAGGGCAATAGCAATCAGCCCCAGCATTTT. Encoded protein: CASSPRQGNSNQPQHF.